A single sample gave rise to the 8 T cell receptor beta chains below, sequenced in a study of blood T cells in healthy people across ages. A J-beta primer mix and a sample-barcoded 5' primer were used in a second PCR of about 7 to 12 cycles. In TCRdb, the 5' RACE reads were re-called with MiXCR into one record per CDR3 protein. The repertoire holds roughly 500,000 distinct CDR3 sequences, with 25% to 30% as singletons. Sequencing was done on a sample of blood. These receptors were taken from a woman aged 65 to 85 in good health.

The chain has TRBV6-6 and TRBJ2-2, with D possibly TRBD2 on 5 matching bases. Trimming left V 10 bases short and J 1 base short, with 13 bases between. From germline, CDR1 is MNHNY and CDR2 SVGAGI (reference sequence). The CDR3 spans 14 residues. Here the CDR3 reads CAISLRGNTGELFF. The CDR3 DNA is TGTGCCATCAGCCTACGGGGGAACACCGGGGAGCTGTTTTTT.

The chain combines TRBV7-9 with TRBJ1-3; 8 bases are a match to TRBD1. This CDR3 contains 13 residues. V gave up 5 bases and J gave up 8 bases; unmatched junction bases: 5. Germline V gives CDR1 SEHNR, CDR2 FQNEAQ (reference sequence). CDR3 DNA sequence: TGTGCCAGCAGCCCACAGGGGGTAGACACCATATATTTT. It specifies CASSPQGVDTIYF.

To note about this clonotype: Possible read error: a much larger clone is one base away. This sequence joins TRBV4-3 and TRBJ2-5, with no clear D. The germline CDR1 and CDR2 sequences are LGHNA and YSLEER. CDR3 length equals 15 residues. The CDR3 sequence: CASSQDWAFQETKYF. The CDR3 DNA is TGCGCCAGCAGCCAAGATTGGGCTTTCCAAGAGACCAAGTACTTC.

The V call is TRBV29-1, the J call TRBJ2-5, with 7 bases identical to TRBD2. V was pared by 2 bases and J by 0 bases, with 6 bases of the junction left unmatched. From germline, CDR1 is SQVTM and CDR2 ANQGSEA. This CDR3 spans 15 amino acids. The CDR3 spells CSVESSGRYQETQYF. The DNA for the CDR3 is TGCAGCGTTGAATCTAGCGGAAGGTACCAAGAGACCCAGTACTTC.

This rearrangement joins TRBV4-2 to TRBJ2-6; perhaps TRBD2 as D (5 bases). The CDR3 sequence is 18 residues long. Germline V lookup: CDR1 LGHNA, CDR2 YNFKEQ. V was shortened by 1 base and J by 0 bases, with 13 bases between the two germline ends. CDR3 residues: CASSQVASFSSGANVLTF. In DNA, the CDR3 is TGTGCCAGCAGCCAAGTAGCGAGTTTCAGCTCTGGGGCCAACGTCCTGACTTTC.

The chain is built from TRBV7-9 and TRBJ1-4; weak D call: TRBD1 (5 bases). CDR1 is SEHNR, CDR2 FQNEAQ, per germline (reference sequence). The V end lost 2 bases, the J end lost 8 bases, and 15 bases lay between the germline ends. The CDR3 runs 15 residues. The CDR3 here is CASSLIPAKGEKLFF. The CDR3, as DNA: TGTGCCAGCAGCTTAATCCCAGCTAAGGGGGAAAAACTGTTTTTT.

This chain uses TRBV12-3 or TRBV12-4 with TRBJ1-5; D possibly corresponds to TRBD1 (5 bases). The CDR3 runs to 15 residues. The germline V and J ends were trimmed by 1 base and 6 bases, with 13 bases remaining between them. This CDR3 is CASSLDRQGAQPQHF. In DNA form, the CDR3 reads TGTGCCAGCAGTTTAGACCGCCAGGGTGCTCAGCCCCAGCATTTT.

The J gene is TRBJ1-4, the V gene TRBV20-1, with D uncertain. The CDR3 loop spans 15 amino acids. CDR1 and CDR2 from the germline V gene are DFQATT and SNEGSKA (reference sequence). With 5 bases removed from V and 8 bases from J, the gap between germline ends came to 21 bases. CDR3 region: CSAFAYSGLSEKLFF. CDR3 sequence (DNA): TGCAGTGCTTTCGCATACAGCGGGCTGAGCGAAAAACTGTTTTTT.